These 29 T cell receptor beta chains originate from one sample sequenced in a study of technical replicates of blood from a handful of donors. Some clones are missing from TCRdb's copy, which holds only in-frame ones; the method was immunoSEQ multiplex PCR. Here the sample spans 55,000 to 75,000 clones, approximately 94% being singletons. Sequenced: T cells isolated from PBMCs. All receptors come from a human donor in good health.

CDR3 region: CASSYLTGDSEKLFF. The CDR3 DNA reads as TGTGCCAGCAGTTACTTGACAGGGGATAGTGAAAAACTGTTTTTT. The J gene is TRBJ1-4, the V gene TRBV6-5; 8 nucleotides match TRBD1. CDR1 and CDR2 from the germline V gene are MNHEY and SVGAGI. With V trimmed by 1 base and J by 7 bases, 5 bases remained unmatched. This CDR3 comprises 15 residues.

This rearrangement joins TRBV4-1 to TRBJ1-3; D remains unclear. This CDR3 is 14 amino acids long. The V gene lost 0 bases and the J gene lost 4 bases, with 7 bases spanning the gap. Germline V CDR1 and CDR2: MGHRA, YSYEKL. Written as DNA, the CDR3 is TGCGCCAGCAGCCAAGAAAAAATAGGAAACACCATATATTTT. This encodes CASSQEKIGNTIYF.

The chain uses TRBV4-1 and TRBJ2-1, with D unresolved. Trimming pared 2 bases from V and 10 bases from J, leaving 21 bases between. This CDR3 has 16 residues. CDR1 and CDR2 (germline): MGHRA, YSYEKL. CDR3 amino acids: CASSQLLLERPGEQFF. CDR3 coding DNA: TGCGCCAGCAGCCAATTGTTATTAGAGCGCCCTGGGGAGCAGTTCTTC.

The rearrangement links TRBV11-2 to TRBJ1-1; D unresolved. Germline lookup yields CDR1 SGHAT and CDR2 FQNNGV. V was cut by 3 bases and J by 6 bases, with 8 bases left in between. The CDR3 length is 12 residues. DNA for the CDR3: TGTGCCAGCAGCTTCGCGCGGGCTGAAGCTTTCTTT. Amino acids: CASSFARAEAFF. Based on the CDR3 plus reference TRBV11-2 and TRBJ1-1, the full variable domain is EAGVAQSPRYKIIEKRQSVAFWCNPISGHATLYWYQQILGQGPKLLIQFQNNGVVDDSQLPKDRFSAERLKGVDSTLKIQPAKLEDSAVYLCASSFARAEAFFGQGTRLTVV.

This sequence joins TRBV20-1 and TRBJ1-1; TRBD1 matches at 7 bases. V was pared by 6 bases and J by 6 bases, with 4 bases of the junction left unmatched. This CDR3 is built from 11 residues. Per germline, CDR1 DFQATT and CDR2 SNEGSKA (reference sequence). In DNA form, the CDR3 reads TGCAGTGCGATTCAGGGGGCTGAAGCTTTCTTT. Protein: CSAIQGAEAFF.

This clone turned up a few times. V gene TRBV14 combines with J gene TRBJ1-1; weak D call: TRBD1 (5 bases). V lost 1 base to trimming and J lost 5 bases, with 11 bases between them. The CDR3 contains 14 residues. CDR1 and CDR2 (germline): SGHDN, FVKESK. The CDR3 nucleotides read TGTGCCAGCAGCCAAGGGCAGGGTTGGACTGAAGCTTTCTTT. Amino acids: CASSQGQGWTEAFF.

The CDR3 sequence: CASSPHSPREETNEQFF. The CDR3 nucleotides are TGTGCCAGCAGCCCACACTCTCCCAGGGAGGAGACGAATGAGCAGTTCTTC. The rearrangement joins TRBV7-3 to TRBJ2-1, with a possible D match to TRBD2 (6 bases). The CDR3 sequence is 17 residues long. Per the germline V gene, CDR1 is SGHTA and CDR2 is FQGTGA. V was trimmed by 5 bases and J by 7 bases, leaving 24 bases between them.

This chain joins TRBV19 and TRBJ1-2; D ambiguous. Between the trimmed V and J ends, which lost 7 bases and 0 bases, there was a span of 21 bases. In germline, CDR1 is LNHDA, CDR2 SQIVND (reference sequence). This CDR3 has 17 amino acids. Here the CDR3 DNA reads TGTGCCAGTAATGAACTAGGCAGGTCCCTTACTAACTATGGCTACACCTTC. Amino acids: CASNELGRSLTNYGYTF.

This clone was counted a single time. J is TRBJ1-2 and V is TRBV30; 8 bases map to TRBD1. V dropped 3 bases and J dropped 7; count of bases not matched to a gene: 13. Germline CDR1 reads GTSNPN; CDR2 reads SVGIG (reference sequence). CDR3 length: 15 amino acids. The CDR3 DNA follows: TGTGCCTGGAGAGAGGCCGGGACAGGTCTTTTTGGCTACACCTTC. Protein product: CAWREAGTGLFGYTF.

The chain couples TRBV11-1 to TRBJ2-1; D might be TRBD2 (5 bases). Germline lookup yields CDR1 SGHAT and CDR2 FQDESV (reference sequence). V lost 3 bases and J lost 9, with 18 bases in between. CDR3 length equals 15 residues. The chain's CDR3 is CASSLRQYGSGEQFF. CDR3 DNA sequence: TGTGCCAGCAGCTTGCGGCAGTATGGAAGCGGTGAGCAGTTCTTC. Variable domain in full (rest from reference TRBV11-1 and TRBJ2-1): EAEVAQSPRYKITEKSQAVAFWCDPISGHATLYWYRQILGQGPELLVQFQDESVVDDSQLPKDRFSAERLKGVDSTLKIQPAELGDSAMYLCASSLRQYGSGEQFFGPGTRLTVL.

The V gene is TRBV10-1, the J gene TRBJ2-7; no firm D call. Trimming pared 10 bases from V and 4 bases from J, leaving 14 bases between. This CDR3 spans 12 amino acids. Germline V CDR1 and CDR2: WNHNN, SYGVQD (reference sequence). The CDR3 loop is CATLALYYEQYF. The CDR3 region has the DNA TGCGCCACCTTAGCCCTCTATTACGAGCAGTACTTC.

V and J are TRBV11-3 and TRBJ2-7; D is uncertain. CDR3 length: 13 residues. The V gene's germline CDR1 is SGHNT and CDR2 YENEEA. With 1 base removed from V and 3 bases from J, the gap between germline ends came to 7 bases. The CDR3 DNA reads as TGTGCCAGCAGCTTAGTGGCAGGCTACGAGCAGTACTTC. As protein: CASSLVAGYEQYF.

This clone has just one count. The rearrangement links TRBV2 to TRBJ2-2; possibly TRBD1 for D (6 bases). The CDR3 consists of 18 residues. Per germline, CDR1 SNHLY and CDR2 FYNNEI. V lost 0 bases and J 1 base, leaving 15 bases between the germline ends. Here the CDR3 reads CASSEALLGALNTGELFF. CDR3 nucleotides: TGTGCCAGCAGTGAAGCGCTTCTGGGGGCCTTGAACACCGGGGAGCTGTTTTTT.

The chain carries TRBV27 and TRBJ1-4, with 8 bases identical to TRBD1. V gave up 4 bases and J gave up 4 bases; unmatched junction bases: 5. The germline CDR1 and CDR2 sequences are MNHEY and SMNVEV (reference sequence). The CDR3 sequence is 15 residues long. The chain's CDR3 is CASSSQGANNEKLFF. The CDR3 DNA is TGTGCCAGCAGTTCGCAGGGGGCGAATAATGAAAAACTGTTTTTT.

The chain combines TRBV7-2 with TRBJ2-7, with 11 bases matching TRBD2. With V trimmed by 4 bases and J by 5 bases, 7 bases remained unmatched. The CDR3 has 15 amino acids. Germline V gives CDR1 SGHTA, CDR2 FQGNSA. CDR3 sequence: CASSSRSGRADEQYF. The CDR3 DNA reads TGTGCCAGCAGCTCGCGTAGCGGGAGGGCCGACGAGCAGTACTTC.

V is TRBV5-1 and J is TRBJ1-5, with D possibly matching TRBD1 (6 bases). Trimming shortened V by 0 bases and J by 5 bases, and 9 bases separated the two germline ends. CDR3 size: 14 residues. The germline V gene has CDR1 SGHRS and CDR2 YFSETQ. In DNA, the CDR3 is TGCGCCAGCAGCTTGGTAGGGGGGGATCAGCCCCAGCATTTT. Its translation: CASSLVGGDQPQHF.

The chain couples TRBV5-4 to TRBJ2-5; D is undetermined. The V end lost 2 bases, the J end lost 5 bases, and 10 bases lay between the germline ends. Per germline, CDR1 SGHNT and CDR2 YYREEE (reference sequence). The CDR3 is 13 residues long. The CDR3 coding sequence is TGTGCCAGCAGCTTACGGAGTGTCGAGACCCAGTACTTC. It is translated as CASSLRSVETQYF.

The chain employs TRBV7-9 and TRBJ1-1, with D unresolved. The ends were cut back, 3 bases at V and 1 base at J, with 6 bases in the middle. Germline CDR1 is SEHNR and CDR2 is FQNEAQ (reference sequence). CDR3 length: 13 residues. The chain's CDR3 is CASSFPGNTEAFF. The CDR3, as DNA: TGTGCCAGCAGCTTTCCGGGGAACACTGAAGCTTTCTTT.

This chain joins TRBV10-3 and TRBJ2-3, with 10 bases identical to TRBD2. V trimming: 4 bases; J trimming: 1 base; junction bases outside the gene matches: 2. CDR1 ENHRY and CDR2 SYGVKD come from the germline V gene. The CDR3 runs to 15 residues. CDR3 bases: TGTGCCATCAGTGCCGGACTAGCGGGCACAGATACGCAGTATTTT. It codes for CAISAGLAGTDTQYF.

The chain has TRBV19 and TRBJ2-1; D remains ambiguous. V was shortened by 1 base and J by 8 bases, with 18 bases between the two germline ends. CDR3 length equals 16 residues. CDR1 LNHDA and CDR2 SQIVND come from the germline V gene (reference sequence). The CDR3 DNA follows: TGTGCCAGTAGTATAGGCCCCTCTATTTCCCTCGATGAGCAGTTCTTC. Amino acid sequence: CASSIGPSISLDEQFF.

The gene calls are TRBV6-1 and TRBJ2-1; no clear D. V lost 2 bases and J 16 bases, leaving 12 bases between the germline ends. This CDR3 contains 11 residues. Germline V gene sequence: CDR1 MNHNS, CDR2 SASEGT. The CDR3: CASSETYSSFF. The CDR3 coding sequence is TGTGCCAGCAGTGAAACATACAGTTCTTTCTTC.

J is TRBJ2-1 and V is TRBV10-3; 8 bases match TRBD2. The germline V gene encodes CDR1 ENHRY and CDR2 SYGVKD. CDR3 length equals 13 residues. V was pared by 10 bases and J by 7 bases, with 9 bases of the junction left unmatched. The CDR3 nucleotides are TGTGCCAGCTCCGGAGCGGGAGTAAATGAGCAGTTCTTC. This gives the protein CASSGAGVNEQFF.

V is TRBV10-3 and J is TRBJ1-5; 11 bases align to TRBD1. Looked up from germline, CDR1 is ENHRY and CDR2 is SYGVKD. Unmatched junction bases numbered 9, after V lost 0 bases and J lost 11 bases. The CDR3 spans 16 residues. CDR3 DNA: TGTGCCATCAGTGAGTCGGACAGGGGGCCGGATTTGACCCAGCATTTT. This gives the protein CAISESDRGPDLTQHF.

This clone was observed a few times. The CDR3 sequence is CAISAEGRDTEAFF. DNA of the CDR3: TGTGCCATCAGTGCGGAGGGCAGGGACACTGAAGCTTTCTTT. This chain joins TRBV10-3 and TRBJ1-1, with D perhaps matching TRBD1 (5 bases). Deletions cut 4 bases from V and 3 bases from J, with 12 bases between. This CDR3 has 14 residues. The germline CDR1 and CDR2 sequences are ENHRY and SYGVKD.

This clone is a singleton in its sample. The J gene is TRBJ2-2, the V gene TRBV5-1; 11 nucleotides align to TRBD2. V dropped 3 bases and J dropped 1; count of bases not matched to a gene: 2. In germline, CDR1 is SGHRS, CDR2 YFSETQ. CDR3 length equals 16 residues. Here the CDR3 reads CASSSTSGKNTGELFF. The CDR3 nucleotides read TGCGCCAGCAGCTCGACTAGCGGGAAGAACACCGGGGAGCTGTTTTTT.

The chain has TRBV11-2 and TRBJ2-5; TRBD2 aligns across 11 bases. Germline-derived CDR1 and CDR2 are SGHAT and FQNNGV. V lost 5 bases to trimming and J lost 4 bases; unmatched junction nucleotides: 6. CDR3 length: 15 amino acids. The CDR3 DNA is TGTGCCAGCAGCGACACTAGCGGGAGCGGAGAGACCCAGTACTTC. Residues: CASSDTSGSGETQYF. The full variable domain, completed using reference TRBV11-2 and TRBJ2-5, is EAGVAQSPRYKIIEKRQSVAFWCNPISGHATLYWYQQILGQGPKLLIQFQNNGVVDDSQLPKDRFSAERLKGVDSTLKIQPAKLEDSAVYLCASSDTSGSGETQYFGPGTRLLVL.

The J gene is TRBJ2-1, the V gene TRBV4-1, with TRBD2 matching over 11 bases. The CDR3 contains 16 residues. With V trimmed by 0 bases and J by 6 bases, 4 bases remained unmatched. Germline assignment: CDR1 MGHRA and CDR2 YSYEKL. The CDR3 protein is CASSQDNSGRANEQFF. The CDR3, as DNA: TGCGCCAGCAGCCAAGATAATAGCGGGAGGGCCAATGAGCAGTTCTTC.

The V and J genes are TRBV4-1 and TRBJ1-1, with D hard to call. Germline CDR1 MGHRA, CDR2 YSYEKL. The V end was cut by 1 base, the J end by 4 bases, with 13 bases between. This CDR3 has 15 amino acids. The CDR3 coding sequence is TGCGCCAGCAGCCAAGGGGAGTTAAAGGCCACTGAAGCTTTCTTT. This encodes CASSQGELKATEAFF.

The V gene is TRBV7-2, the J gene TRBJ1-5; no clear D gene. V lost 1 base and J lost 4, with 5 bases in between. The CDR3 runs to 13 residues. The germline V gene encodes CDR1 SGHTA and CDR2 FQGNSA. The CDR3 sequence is CASSLDLNQPQHF. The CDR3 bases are TGTGCCAGCAGCTTAGACTTAAATCAGCCCCAGCATTTT.